These 6 T cell receptor beta chains came from one sample sequenced in a study of T cell changes during pregnancy in multiple sclerosis. Assay used: immunoSEQ multiplex PCR; TCRdb lists only in-frame clones, some missing. This table holds 60,000 or so clones, roughly 88% found once. This specimen consisted of peripheral blood, obtained in the second trimester of pregnancy. These receptors were collected from a female donor in good health, enrolled as a control in a pregnancy study.

The CDR3 is CASSLEEGFEQYF. DNA of the CDR3: TGTGCCAGCAGCTTGGAGGAGGGGTTCGAGCAGTACTTC. The chain couples TRBV5-6 to TRBJ2-7, with D possibly matching TRBD2 (6 bases). With 0 bases removed from V and 6 bases from J, the gap between germline ends came to 10 bases. CDR3 length equals 13 residues. CDR1 is SGHDT and CDR2 is YYEEEE in the germline V gene.

This sequence joins TRBV29-1 and TRBJ1-1, with TRBD1 identical over 7 bases. CDR3 size: 13 residues. Looked up from germline, CDR1 is SQVTM and CDR2 is ANQGSEA. Trimming removed 7 bases from V and 2 bases from J; junction bases left unmatched: 7. CDR3 sequence reads: CSGAGQENTEAFF. The CDR3 DNA reads as TGCAGCGGCGCTGGACAGGAAAACACTGAAGCTTTCTTT.

This chain joins TRBV9 and TRBJ2-3, with unresolved D. This CDR3 contains 13 residues. V lost 0 bases and J lost 3, with 5 bases in between. Germline CDR1 is SGDLS and CDR2 is YYNGEE. CDR3: CASSVDPTDTQYF. CDR3 bases: TGTGCCAGCAGCGTAGATCCGACAGATACGCAGTATTTT.

The J gene is TRBJ2-5, the V gene TRBV5-1; D gene ambiguous. This CDR3 comprises 13 residues. Germline V gene data show CDR1 as SGHRS and CDR2 as YFSETQ. V was cut by 6 bases and J by 7 bases, with 16 bases left in between. The CDR3 region is CASTPRESGTQYF. In DNA form, the CDR3 reads TGCGCCAGCACTCCCCGAGAGTCCGGGACCCAGTACTTC.

V is TRBV11-1 and J is TRBJ1-1; 7 nucleotides line up with TRBD1. The CDR3 extends over 17 amino acids. Per germline, CDR1 SGHAT and CDR2 FQDESV (reference sequence). V trimming: 5 bases; J trimming: 6 bases; junction bases outside the gene matches: 18. The CDR3 is CASSHPSGFLGGSEAFF. CDR3 in DNA: TGTGCCAGCAGCCATCCCTCAGGGTTCTTAGGGGGCTCTGAAGCTTTCTTT.

The chain links TRBV7-2 to TRBJ1-2; 7 bases are a match to TRBD1. Germline trimming cut 6 bases from V and 5 bases from J; bases unmatched to any gene: 6. Germline CDR1 reads SGHTA; CDR2 reads FQGNSA. The CDR3 extends over 13 amino acids. The CDR3 DNA is TGTGCCAGCAGACCAACAGGGGTTTATGGCTACACCTTC. Amino acids: CASRPTGVYGYTF.